What follows are 19 T cell receptor beta chains derived from one specimen sequenced in a study of vaccination and CD4 T cells after COVID-19. These TCRs are of unknown antigen specificity. Treatment in this sample: roughly 10-day PBMC culture with coronavirus spike peptide pools or control peptides (ViraFEST assay). An Oncomine TCR Beta short-read assay was used to sequence the DNA from cultured CD4+ T cells. In TCRdb, the PCR reads were re-called with MiXCR into one record per CDR3 protein. The sample records about 20,000 distinct CDR3 sequences, just under 80% being singletons. Sequencing used CD4+ T cells from blood, cultured in vitro, obtained after SARS-CoV-2 vaccination. These TCRs come from a human donor who received a COVID-19 vaccine.

The V call is TRBV6-1, the J call TRBJ1-1; tentatively, D is TRBD1 (5 bases). Germline-derived CDR1 and CDR2 are MNHNS and SASEGT. V was trimmed by 3 bases and J by 4 bases, leaving 15 bases between them. The CDR3 sequence is 15 residues long. The DNA for the CDR3 is TGTGCCAGCAGTGAGGGGCTTGTAGGGAGCACTGAAGCTTTCTTT. Its translation: CASSEGLVGSTEAFF.

This clonotype occurred a few times. The chain is built from TRBV19 and TRBJ2-1; D might be TRBD1 (6 bases). The V gene's germline CDR1 is LNHDA and CDR2 SQIVND (reference sequence). V gave up 4 bases and J gave up 7 bases, with 17 bases separating them. The CDR3 has 15 residues. CDR3 residues: CASSTHGTRGNEQFF. The DNA of the CDR3 is TGTGCCAGTAGTACCCACGGGACAAGGGGTAATGAGCAGTTCTTC.

The chain links TRBV25-1 to TRBJ2-2; possible D gene TRBD2, 5 bases. Germline values: CDR1 MGHDK, CDR2 SYGVNS. This CDR3 is 14 amino acids long. V gave up 4 bases and J gave up 1 base, with 7 bases separating them. This CDR3 is CASSVEVNTGELFF. For the CDR3, the DNA is TGTGCCAGCAGTGTGGAGGTGAACACCGGGGAGCTGTTTTTT.

The chain employs TRBV5-6 and TRBJ1-5; D may be TRBD1 (6 bases). This CDR3 region has 14 residues. CDR1 SGHDT and CDR2 YYEEEE come from the germline V gene. Between the trimmed V and J ends, which lost 3 bases and 7 bases, there was a span of 14 bases. DNA for the CDR3: TGTGCCAGCAGCTACAGGGATAGTAAACAGCCCCAGCATTTT. Translating it yields CASSYRDSKQPQHF.

The chain is built from TRBV6-4 and TRBJ2-1, with 9 positions matching TRBD1. CDR3 length equals 15 residues. V was clipped by 5 bases and J by 9 bases; unmatched bases: 11. The germline CDR1 and CDR2 sequences are MRHNA and SNTAGT. This CDR3 reads CASSMQGQGLGEQFF. CDR3 bases: TGTGCCAGCAGTATGCAGGGACAGGGCTTAGGTGAGCAGTTCTTC.

The chain couples TRBV19 to TRBJ1-1; the match to TRBD1 covers 7 bases. This CDR3 contains 11 residues. The junction had 2 bases not matched to a gene; V was cut back by 5 bases and J by 8 bases. The germline CDR1 and CDR2 sequences are LNHDA and SQIVND (reference sequence). The CDR3 coding sequence is TGTGCCAGTAGTCTGACAGGGGAAGCTTTCTTT. Translating gives CASSLTGEAFF.

The rearrangement uses TRBV6-1 and TRBJ1-2; D possibly corresponds to TRBD1 (5 bases). This CDR3 has 13 amino acids. Per germline, CDR1 MNHNS and CDR2 SASEGT. The V and J ends lost 6 bases and 3 bases respectively, with 11 bases between them. The CDR3 nucleotides are TGTGCCAGCAGATCCACGGGGGACTATGGCTACACCTTC. Translating gives CASRSTGDYGYTF.

The table lists this clonotype with a few counts. This sequence joins TRBV7-2 and TRBJ1-2; 7 bases agree with TRBD1. From germline, CDR1 is SGHTA and CDR2 FQGNSA. Unmatched junction bases numbered 8, after V lost 3 bases and J lost 4 bases. The CDR3 loop spans 15 amino acids. CDR3 nucleotide sequence: TGTGCCAGCAGCTTTGAAACACAGGGGAGCTATGGCTACACCTTC. It is translated as CASSFETQGSYGYTF.

This rearrangement joins TRBV30 to TRBJ2-5; D might be TRBD1 (6 bases). Germline V gene data show CDR1 as GTSNPN and CDR2 as SVGIG (reference sequence). V dropped 8 bases and J dropped 2 bases, with 12 bases sitting between them. The CDR3 has 12 residues. The chain's CDR3 is CARGQRQETQYF. CDR3 bases: TGTGCCCGAGGACAGAGGCAAGAGACCCAGTACTTC.

V gene TRBV20-1 combines with J gene TRBJ2-1; D uncertain. The CDR3 is 11 residues long. The V end lost 3 bases, the J end lost 3 bases, and 3 bases lay between the germline ends. CDR1 and CDR2 from the germline V gene are DFQATT and SNEGSKA (reference sequence). CDR3 region: CSASGYNEQFF. The CDR3 bases are TGCAGTGCTAGCGGCTACAATGAGCAGTTCTTC.

For the CDR3, the DNA is TGTGCCAGCAGTGGGGGTGGATGGAGCTCCTACGAGCAGTACTTC. Its protein is CASSGGGWSSYEQYF. This chain connects TRBV6-1 to TRBJ2-7; D unclear. The CDR3 sequence is 15 residues long. CDR1 is MNHNS, CDR2 SASEGT, per germline. Trimming shortened V by 4 bases and J by 0 bases, and 13 bases separated the two germline ends.

This clonotype is a singleton in its sample. V and J are TRBV2 and TRBJ1-2, with no clear D. The CDR3 consists of 14 residues. In germline, CDR1 is SNHLY, CDR2 FYNNEI. V lost 0 bases to trimming and J lost 2 bases, with 7 bases between them. CDR3 amino acids: CASSEAEGNYGYTF. The CDR3 DNA reads as TGTGCCAGCAGTGAAGCTGAAGGAAACTATGGCTACACCTTC.

The chain uses TRBV6-2 or TRBV6-3 and TRBJ1-2; maybe TRBD1 (6 bases). V lost 2 bases and J 6 bases, leaving 7 bases between the germline ends. The CDR3 spans 12 residues. Germline loops: CDR1 MNHEY, CDR2 SVGEGT. CDR3 in DNA: TGTGCCAGCAGTTACACAGGGAATGGCTACACCTTC. It encodes CASSYTGNGYTF.

The chain combines TRBV10-3 with TRBJ2-2; D may be TRBD1 or TRBD2 (5 bases each). This CDR3 is built from 14 residues. The V end lost 10 bases, the J end lost 0 bases, and 12 bases lay between the germline ends. Per the germline V gene, CDR1 is ENHRY and CDR2 is SYGVKD. The CDR3 bases are TGTGCCACCTGGCAGGGACCGAACACCGGGGAGCTGTTTTTT. Translated: CATWQGPNTGELFF.

The V and J genes are TRBV11-3 and TRBJ1-2; unclear D gene. The CDR3 totals 15 residues. Germline lookup yields CDR1 SGHNT and CDR2 YENEEA. Trimming cost V 5 bases and J 4 bases, with 17 bases left between them. DNA for the CDR3: TGTGCCAGCAGCCTTTCGGGAACCTCGGGCTATGGCTACACCTTC. Protein sequence: CASSLSGTSGYGYTF.

The chain couples TRBV20-1 to TRBJ2-6; D is perhaps TRBD2 (5 bases). CDR1 DFQATT and CDR2 SNEGSKA come from the germline V gene (reference sequence). This CDR3 comprises 14 residues. V gave up 5 bases and J gave up 2 bases, with 10 bases separating them. The CDR3 loop is CSADRGAGANVLTF. CDR3 sequence (DNA): TGCAGTGCTGATCGGGGTGCTGGGGCCAACGTCCTGACTTTC.

The V gene is TRBV6-4, the J gene TRBJ2-1; 15 bases fit TRBD2. V lost 2 bases and J lost 7; bases outside the gene matches: 3. CDR1 and CDR2 (germline): MRHNA, SNTAGT. There are 16 residues in the CDR3. The CDR3 spells CASSDTGLAGGNEQFF. The CDR3 DNA follows: TGTGCCAGCAGTGACACTGGACTAGCGGGGGGGAATGAGCAGTTCTTC.

The CDR3 reads CASSKTRPMWDTQYF. CDR3 DNA: TGTGCCAGCAGCAAAACACGGCCAATGTGGGATACGCAGTATTTT. V and J are TRBV21-1 and TRBJ2-3. TRBV21-1 is a documented pseudogene. The CDR3 covers 15 residues.

The chain recombines TRBV6-1 with TRBJ1-6, with D maybe TRBD1 (5 bases). This CDR3 has 14 residues. CDR1 is MNHNS, CDR2 SASEGT, per germline. V was pared by 6 bases and J by 7 bases, with 13 bases between. Here the CDR3 DNA reads TGTGCCAGCAGCGAGGGACCGATAAATTCACCCCTCCACTTT. Translating it yields CASSEGPINSPLHF.